This is a list of T cell receptor beta chains from one sample in a study of blood T cell repertoires in COVID-19. Produced via immunoSEQ multiplex PCR; TCRdb's table is partial and in-frame only. Of roughly 200,000 clones listed, around 84% are singletons. Input material: peripheral blood. These receptors all stem from a woman older than 75 with COVID-19, enrolled during active disease. The CDR3 runs from the conserved cysteine through the conserved F or W. A D gene is named only where the DNA matches it firmly. The size field is filled for only some rows; it gives once, few, many or a size class.

TRBD1	NA	TRBV6-1	TRBJ1-2	TGTGCCAGCAGTGAACAGACAGGGATGTATGGCTACACCTTC	CASSEQTGMYGYTF
NA	NA	TRBV30	TRBJ2-5	TGTGCCTGGAGCGGGCGGGGGCAAGAGATGTCCCAGTACTTC	CAWSGRGQEMSQYF
NA	NA	TRBV7-9	TRBJ1-4	TGTGCCAGCAGCTTTGGGCAAGCAGCCGAAAAACTGTTTTTT	CASSFGQAAEKLFF
TRBD1	NA	TRBV6-2/TRBV6-3	TRBJ1-2	TGTGCCAGCAGCACTCCCTTCGGGACAGAGGATGGCTACACCTTC	CASSTPFGTEDGYTF
NA	NA	TRBV18	TRBJ1-1	TGTGCCAGCTCACCGTCAGGGGTTGGCACTGAAGCTTTCTTT	CASSPSGVGTEAFF
TRBD1	NA	TRBV7-9	TRBJ1-2	TGTGCCAGCAGCTTAGTTGCACAGGGGGCGGATGGCTACACCTTC	CASSLVAQGADGYTF
TRBD1	NA	TRBV28	TRBJ1-3	TGTGCCAGCAGTACAGGGGCCTCTGGAAACACCATATATTTT	CASSTGASGNTIYF
NA	once	TRBV7-2	TRBJ1-6	TGTGCCAGCAGCTTAAGCGGGGGCGGCTGGCAATATAATTCACCCCTCCACTTT	CASSLSGGGWQYNSPLHF
NA	NA	TRBV19	TRBJ2-2	TGTGCCAGTACCCGATTCCCGAGCACCGGGGAGCTGTTTTTT	CASTRFPSTGELFF
TRBD2	NA	TRBV18	TRBJ2-3	TGTGCCAGCTCACCTTGGGGGACTACTACCACAGATACGCAGTATTTT	CASSPWGTTTTDTQYF
NA	NA	TRBV6-6	TRBJ2-2	TGTGCCAGCAGCGACAGGGGAGGGACCGGGGAGCTGTTTTTT	CASSDRGGTGELFF
NA	NA	TRBV5-1	TRBJ1-5	TGCGCCAGCAGCCTACAAGGCACAGGGCTCGGTAGCAATCAGCCCCAGCATTTT	CASSLQGTGLGSNQPQHF
NA	NA	TRBV28	TRBJ1-6	TGTGCCAGCAGTTCTCAGGGTGGGGGGGAATCACCCCTCCACTTT	CASSSQGGGESPLHF
TRBD1	NA	TRBV13	TRBJ1-4	TGTGCCAGCAGCCGGCGCGAGGGGGCGACCGATAATGAAAAACTGTTTTTT	CASSRREGATDNEKLFF
TRBD2	once	TRBV2	TRBJ2-1	TGTGCCAGCTCAGGAGGTAGCGGGGGGAATGAGCAGTTCTTC	CASSGGSGGNEQFF
NA	NA	TRBV6-4	TRBJ1-2	TGTGCCAGCGGTTCCGGGGGGGGCTACACCTTC	CASGSGGGYTF
NA	NA	TRBV10-1	TRBJ1-1	TGCGCCAGCAGTCAGGGGACCACTGAAGCTTTCTTT	CASSQGTTEAFF
TRBD1	NA	TRBV5-1	TRBJ1-3	TGCGCCAGCAGCTTGGCAGGGGGTGGAAACACCATATATTTT	CASSLAGGGNTIYF
NA	NA	TRBV19	TRBJ2-6	TGTGCCAGTAGTAGCCTTGACAGAAGCTCTGGGGCCAACGTCCTGACTTTC	CASSSLDRSSGANVLTF
TRBD2	NA	TRBV7-9	TRBJ2-3	TGTGCCAGCAGCCCACAGCGAGCGGGGGCGCCCGGGGGAACGCAGTATTTT	CASSPQRAGAPGGTQYF
TRBD2	NA	TRBV18	TRBJ2-3	TGTGCCAGCTCGCGGAGCCCCTCCGGGAGGAGCACAGATACGCAGTATTTT	CASSRSPSGRSTDTQYF
TRBD1	NA	TRBV30	TRBJ1-2	TGTGCCTGGAGAATCTCAGGGGGAAACTATGGCTACACCTTC	CAWRISGGNYGYTF
NA	few	TRBV7-8	TRBJ1-3	TGTGCCAGCAGCTTAGTCCCAGGGTCTGGAAACACCATATATTTT	CASSLVPGSGNTIYF
NA	NA	TRBV5-6	TRBJ1-6	TGTGCCAGCAGCTTGAGACTGGATTCACCCCTCCACTTT	CASSLRLDSPLHF
NA	NA	TRBV4-2	TRBJ2-5	TGTGCCAGCAGCCAAAAACGGGGGGCCCGAGAGACCCAGTACTTC	CASSQKRGARETQYF
TRBD1	NA	TRBV10-2	TRBJ2-7	TGCGCCAGCAGTGGACAGGGGAGAATCGAGCAGTACTTC	CASSGQGRIEQYF
TRBD1	NA	TRBV7-2	TRBJ2-7	TGTGCCAGCAGCGAAAGGGACAGCAACGAGCAGTACTTC	CASSERDSNEQYF
NA	NA	TRBV6-1	TRBJ1-2	TGTGCCAGCAGTGAGGGAAGGGTCGGGGACTATGGCTACACCTTC	CASSEGRVGDYGYTF
NA	few	TRBV15	TRBJ1-4	TGTGCCACCAGCAGAGACGCAGGCACAACTAATGAAAAACTGTTTTTT	CATSRDAGTTNEKLFF
NA	NA	TRBV10-3	TRBJ2-1	TGTGCCATCAGTGCTTCTAGCCTGGGGTCCCACAATGAGCAGTTCTTC	CAISASSLGSHNEQFF
NA	NA	TRBV3-1/TRBV3-2	TRBJ2-2	TGTGCCAGCAGCGGGACTCCGAACACCGGGGAGCTGTTTTTT	CASSGTPNTGELFF
TRBD1	NA	TRBV6-2/TRBV6-3	TRBJ1-3	TGTGCCAGCAGTCAAACTCGGACAGGCCGCTCTGGAAACACCATATATTTT	CASSQTRTGRSGNTIYF
TRBD1	once	TRBV19	TRBJ1-2	TGTGCCAGTAGTATAGATGGACCCCGGATGGCAGGGGGCAAAAATGGCTACACCTTC	CASSIDGPRMAGGKNGYTF
TRBD2	NA	TRBV5-1	TRBJ2-1	TGCGCCAGCAGCCGCAGCGGGGGGGCGGGTTCCTACAATGAGCAGTTCTTC	CASSRSGGAGSYNEQFF
NA	NA	TRBV5-4	TRBJ2-1	TGTGCCAGCAGCTCGTCCAATGAGCAGTTCTTC	CASSSSNEQFF
TRBD1	NA	TRBV19	TRBJ2-7	TGTGCCAGTAGCGTAGGGACAGGGGTAAGGAGCGAGCAGTACTTC	CASSVGTGVRSEQYF
NA	once	TRBV24-1	TRBJ2-1	TGTGCCATTGGGGGGACAGTCTACAATGAGCAGTTCTTC	CAIGGTVYNEQFF
TRBD1	NA	TRBV28	TRBJ1-1	TGTGCCAGCAGTATCGGGACAGGGGGCACTGAAGCTTTCTTT	CASSIGTGGTEAFF
TRBD1	NA	TRBV6-4	TRBJ2-2	TGTGCCAGCAGTGACCAGGGGGCGACCGGGGAGCTGTTTTTT	CASSDQGATGELFF
TRBD1	NA	TRBV28	TRBJ1-5	TGTGCCAGCAGTTCCCCGGGACAGTATAGCAATCAGCCCCAGCATTTT	CASSSPGQYSNQPQHF
NA	NA	TRBV7-3	TRBJ2-1	TGTGCCAGCAGCCGAAAATTGAGCTCCTACAATGAGCAGTTCTTC	CASSRKLSSYNEQFF
TRBD2	NA	TRBV27	TRBJ2-3	TGTGCCAGCAGCCTTTCGGGGGGAGGCCGGGGGACTAAAGATACGCAGTATTTT	CASSLSGGGRGTKDTQYF
NA	once	TRBV7-2	TRBJ2-5	TGTGCCAGCAGCCTTAGATCAGGGCGGAGCCAAGAGACCCAGTACTTC	CASSLRSGRSQETQYF
NA	NA	TRBV4-1	TRBJ2-3	TGCGCCAGCAGCCAAGATCCGGTCAGGGCAACAGATACGCAGTATTTT	CASSQDPVRATDTQYF
TRBD1	NA	TRBV9	TRBJ2-1	TGTGCCAGCAGCGGAACCGGGACAGGGTTAAATGAGCAGTTCTTC	CASSGTGTGLNEQFF